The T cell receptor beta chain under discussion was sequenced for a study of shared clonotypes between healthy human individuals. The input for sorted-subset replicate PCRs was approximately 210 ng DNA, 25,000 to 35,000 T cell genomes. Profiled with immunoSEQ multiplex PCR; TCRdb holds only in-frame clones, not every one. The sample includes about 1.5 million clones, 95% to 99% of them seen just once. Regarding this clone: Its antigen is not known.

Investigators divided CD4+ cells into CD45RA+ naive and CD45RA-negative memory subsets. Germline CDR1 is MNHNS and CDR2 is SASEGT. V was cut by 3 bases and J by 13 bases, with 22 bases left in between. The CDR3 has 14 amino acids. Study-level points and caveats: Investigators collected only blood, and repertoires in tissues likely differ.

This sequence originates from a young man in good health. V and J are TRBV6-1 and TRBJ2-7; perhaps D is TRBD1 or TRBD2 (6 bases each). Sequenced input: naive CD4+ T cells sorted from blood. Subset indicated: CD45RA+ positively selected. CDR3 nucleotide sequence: TGTGCCAGCAGTGACCGAGGGGGGATCGCATTGGTTTACTTC. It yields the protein CASSDRGGIALVYF.